This T cell receptor beta chain is drawn from a study of T cells after posttransplantation cyclophosphamide (TCRdb year 2016). Background on the whole study: The study tracked T cell repertoire reconstitution by TRB sequencing after myeloablative bone marrow transplantation using posttransplantation cyclophosphamide as GVHD prophylaxis. Samples from a few dozen PTCy-treated patients and 16 related bone marrow donors of those patients were subjected to antigen receptor sequencing. Blood from all 35 or so PTCy patients with 1-year posttransplant specimens was subjected to TRB sequencing. TRB sequencing was also done on up to about 3 additional blood samples from 2 to 5.2 years after transplant in 3 patients, and on pretransplant blood from 4 patients. Because TRA and TRB clonality correlated tightly in several samples, later TCR analyses were limited to TRB. Public TRB sequences were queried against a database of over 3,000 sequences associated with responses to pathogens, tumor antigens, self-antigens and alloantigens. Overall results and qualifications from the work: Across around 48 patients, recipient CMV seropositivity and CMV reactivation were highly associated with TRB clonality; PTCy diversity was similar to CNI/methotrexate controls. Donor-recipient similarity was low at 1-2 months but increased during the first year, and donor CD8+ memory clones often dominated later blood repertoires. The TRB repertoires of T cells infiltrating skin or the GI tract showed only limited overlap with the TRB repertoires found in blood.

The label giving this sample's treatment or condition can be read as: high-dose cyclophosphamide on days +3 and +4 as single-agent GVHD prophylaxis. Patients in the PTCy group got busulfan and fludarabine conditioning, a marrow graft from a related or unrelated donor, and cyclophosphamide on days +3 and +4. PTCy-treated patients were drawn from a prospective multi-institutional clinical trial. Peripheral blood and bone marrow mononuclear cells were isolated by Ficoll-Hypaque density centrifugation and were cryopreserved. Concerning this clone itself: Its antigen is unknown. No base qualities exist here, and no much larger clone lies one base off it.

The CDR3 covers 18 residues, taking in both the cysteine and the phenylalanine. Only the CDR3 DNA stays, 54 bases, in frame from base 1. Trimming leaves V shorter by 6 bases and J shorter by 0 bases, with the junction holding 7 bases beyond the gene matches. CDR1 and CDR2 are read off the germline V gene as SGHVS and FNYEAQ. Genomic DNA was the input for TRB sequencing, which was run either with the immunoSEQ assay at survey resolution or with the hsTCRB kit. Per the authors' processing: The immunoSEQ software handled initial read processing, and the LymphoSeq R package was used for repertoire analyses. For each TRB dataset, clonality was calculated as 1 minus normalized Shannon entropy, and the Gini coefficient was computed as well. Phenotypes of unsorted samples were inferred by mapping TRB sequences from sorted subsets of the recipient or donor onto the same recipient's unsorted samples. Imported from immuneACCESS, the table was reduced by TCRdb to in-frame sequences with V and J called. These copies leave out some clones; in studies compared against another copy, an unresolved V gene accounts for under half, and the cause of the remainder is not known. Clone size and V and J calls were adopted from that table, with D and trimming inferred from the DNA. This sample gives 5,500 to 8,500 clones in total; about four fifths of them show up just once. The biggest ten clones account for roughly 20% of the sample.

The chain uses TRBV7-6 and TRBJ2-1, with TRBD2 identical over 14 junction bases. The sequences come from PBMCs, collected after allogeneic stem cell transplant with posttransplant cyclophosphamide. The TCR originated in a female patient aged 50-59 years who received an allogeneic stem cell transplant from a related donor, was CMV-positive, and had no GVHD. Where a transplant has occurred, the graft donor may have supplied some of the T cells. The bases read TGTGCCAGCAGAAGACTAGCGGGGGGGCTGAGCTCCTACAATGAGCAGTTCTTC. It translates to CASRRLAGGLSSYNEQFF.